A single sample gave rise to the 26 T cell receptor beta chains below, sequenced in a study of T cell responses to AZD1222 COVID-19 vaccine. Profiled with immunoSEQ multiplex PCR; TCRdb holds only in-frame clones, not every one. The repertoire consists of around 140,000 clones, with 86% occurring once and the leading ten covering approximately 5%. The sequences come from peripheral blood, collected 28 days after the second AZD1222 dose. These receptor sequences come from an adult who received the AZD1222 COVID-19 vaccine.

The chain is built from TRBV19 and TRBJ2-5, with TRBD2 identical over 8 bases. The CDR3 has 15 amino acids. Germline trimming cut 8 bases from V and 5 bases from J; bases unmatched to any gene: 13. Germline values: CDR1 LNHDA, CDR2 SQIVND (reference sequence). CDR3 region: CASDGAGGRPETQYF. In DNA, the CDR3 is TGTGCCAGTGACGGGGCGGGAGGTAGACCGGAGACCCAGTACTTC.

This clone occurred a few times. The gene calls are TRBV5-1 and TRBJ2-3, with a possible D match to TRBD2 (6 bases). CDR1 is SGHRS, CDR2 YFSETQ, per germline. This CDR3 is 14 amino acids long. Trimming removed 4 bases at V and 2 bases at J, with 11 bases between. CDR3 sequence reads: CASSPGLNTDTQYF. CDR3 DNA: TGCGCCAGCAGCCCGGGACTTAACACAGATACGCAGTATTTT.

This rearrangement joins TRBV30 to TRBJ2-4; 9 bases are a match to TRBD1. The V gene end was trimmed by 3 bases and the J gene end by 10 bases; junction bases not matched to a gene: 4. Germline V lookup: CDR1 GTSNPN, CDR2 SVGIG (reference sequence). The CDR3 spans 12 residues. The CDR3 reads CAWSGTGTIQYF. The CDR3 region has the DNA TGTGCCTGGAGCGGGACAGGGACTATTCAGTACTTC. Looking up the rest from reference TRBV30 and TRBJ2-4 gives the full variable domain: SQTIHQWPATLVQPVGSPLSLECTVEGTSNPNLYWYRQAAGRGLQLLFYSVGIGQISSEVPQNLSASRPQDRQFILSSKKLLLSDSGFYLCAWSGTGTIQYFGAGTRLSVL.

V gene TRBV19 combines with J gene TRBJ1-5; D is undetermined. Deletions cut 7 bases from V and 2 bases from J, with 18 bases between. The CDR3 covers 16 residues. The germline V gene has CDR1 LNHDA and CDR2 SQIVND (reference sequence). The CDR3 is CASTDTLGDRNQPQHF. Here the CDR3 DNA reads TGTGCCAGTACCGACACGCTAGGAGATCGCAATCAGCCCCAGCATTTT. Full variable domain (rest looked up from reference TRBV19 and TRBJ1-5): DGGITQSPKYLFRKEGQNVTLSCEQNLNHDAMYWYRQDPGQGLRLIYYSQIVNDFQKGDIAEGYSVSREKKESFPLTVTSAQKNPTAFYLCASTDTLGDRNQPQHFGDGTRLSIL.

The J gene is TRBJ2-1, the V gene TRBV11-3, with D tentatively TRBD2 (6 bases). Germline V gives CDR1 SGHNT, CDR2 YENEEA. Trimming took 4 bases from V and 8 from J, leaving 12 bases between them. The CDR3 is 13 amino acids. CDR3 coding DNA: TGTGCCAGCAGCTCCGGGAGTTGGGATGAGCAGTTCTTC. Translating it yields CASSSGSWDEQFF.

V and J are TRBV4-2 and TRBJ1-1, with no clear D. Germline V CDR1 and CDR2: LGHNA, YNFKEQ. This CDR3 contains 17 residues. V lost 4 bases and J 0 bases, leaving 18 bases between the germline ends. The CDR3 DNA follows: TGTGCCAGCAGCCGAAACTCAGCTCCCCCGATGAACACTGAAGCTTTCTTT. This codes for CASSRNSAPPMNTEAFF.

Only one count was recorded for this clone. This rearrangement joins TRBV19 to TRBJ2-2; possibly TRBD1 for D (7 bases). This CDR3 has 16 residues. With 5 bases removed from V and 0 bases from J, the gap between germline ends came to 13 bases. Germline CDR1 and CDR2: LNHDA and SQIVND (reference sequence). Written as DNA, the CDR3 is TGTGCCAGTAGTTGGAGGGGGCCCTCGAACACCGGGGAGCTGTTTTTT. Amino acid sequence: CASSWRGPSNTGELFF.

V gene TRBV6-5 combines with J gene TRBJ1-1, with D perhaps TRBD1 (6 bases). CDR1 is MNHEY, CDR2 SVGAGI, per germline. The CDR3 consists of 14 residues. Trimming removed 6 bases from V and 5 bases from J, with 16 bases in between. The CDR3 loop is CASSPWGRVTEAFF. DNA of the CDR3: TGTGCCAGCAGCCCCTGGGGGCGGGTAACTGAAGCTTTCTTT.

The chain recombines TRBV2 with TRBJ1-1; D call uncertain. CDR3 length: 13 residues. Trimming took off 3 bases at V and 5 bases at J, with 10 bases between the two ends. Germline V gives CDR1 SNHLY, CDR2 FYNNEI. CDR3 DNA: TGTGCCAGCAGTGACAGAGGGTTAACTGAAGCTTTCTTT. Translating it yields CASSDRGLTEAFF.

V and J are TRBV3-1 (or the pseudogene TRBV3-2) and TRBJ1-2; 9 nucleotides line up with TRBD1. V lost 0 bases and J lost 4; bases outside the gene matches: 3. The CDR3 loop spans 15 amino acids. The germline gives CDR1 LGHDT, CDR2 YNNKEL (reference sequence). CDR3 sequence: CASSQDLTGGYGYTF. The CDR3 coding sequence is TGTGCCAGCAGCCAAGATCTGACAGGGGGCTATGGCTACACCTTC.

V usage is TRBV18 and J usage is TRBJ1-4; no reliable D call. V lost 3 bases and J lost 3, with 8 bases in between. The CDR3 totals 14 residues. Germline lookup yields CDR1 KGHSH and CDR2 LQKENI. The CDR3 sequence: CASSPGGANEKLFF. CDR3 coding DNA: TGTGCCAGCTCACCCGGTGGGGCTAATGAAAAACTGTTTTTT.

The chain has TRBV19 and TRBJ1-2, with D possibly matching TRBD1 (5 bases). V dropped 7 bases and J dropped 0 bases, with 6 bases sitting between them. CDR1 LNHDA and CDR2 SQIVND come from the germline V gene (reference sequence). The CDR3 has 12 residues. The CDR3 is CASTGANYGYTF. The CDR3, as DNA: TGTGCCAGTACGGGGGCTAACTATGGCTACACCTTC.

This clone turned up a few times. This sequence joins TRBV20-1 and TRBJ2-1; the D is unclear. Trimming shortened V by 7 bases and J by 5 bases, and 0 bases separated the two germline ends. From germline, CDR1 is DFQATT and CDR2 SNEGSKA (reference sequence). CDR3 size: 8 residues. CDR3 nucleotides: TGCAGTGACAATGAGCAGTTCTTC. Translation: CSDNEQFF.

This clone occurred a few times. CDR3 in DNA: TGTGCCAGCAGCTTACAAACAGCCTACGAGCAGTACTTC. Translation: CASSLQTAYEQYF. The chain joins TRBV11-2 to TRBJ2-7; D is undetermined. Per the germline V gene, CDR1 is SGHAT and CDR2 is FQNNGV. Trimming shortened V by 2 bases and J by 2 bases, and 7 bases separated the two germline ends. This CDR3 comprises 13 residues.

A note on this clone: The sample holds other DNA sequences that translate to the same CDR3. The rearrangement joins TRBV27 to TRBJ2-7; the match to TRBD1 covers 7 bases. Germline CDR1 and CDR2: MNHEY and SMNVEV (reference sequence). This CDR3 is built from 14 residues. J was trimmed by 0 bases and V by 5 bases; bases with no gene match: 4. The CDR3 bases are TGTGCCAGCAGTCTACAGGGGAACTCCTACGAGCAGTACTTC. This codes for CASSLQGNSYEQYF.

The chain carries TRBV19 and TRBJ2-1; D may be TRBD2 (7 bases). With 4 bases removed from V and 7 bases from J, the gap between germline ends came to 14 bases. This CDR3 is 14 amino acids long. Germline CDR1 LNHDA, CDR2 SQIVND (reference sequence). The CDR3 nucleotides read TGTGCCAGTAGTAGCGGGGGCTACGGGAATGAGCAGTTCTTC. It is translated as CASSSGGYGNEQFF.

This chain links TRBV3-1 (or the pseudogene TRBV3-2) with TRBJ2-5; D remains unclear. Germline CDR1 and CDR2: LGHDT and YNNKEL (reference sequence). V lost 3 bases to trimming and J lost 5 bases, with 4 bases between them. The CDR3 consists of 11 residues. The CDR3 bases are TGTGCCAGCAGCCAGTGGGAGACCCAGTACTTC. Translating gives CASSQWETQYF.

The sample holds a few counts of this clone. This rearrangement joins TRBV27 to TRBJ2-1, with 8 bases identical to TRBD2. CDR1 and CDR2 (germline): MNHEY, SMNVEV (reference sequence). This CDR3 comprises 15 residues. Germline trimming cut 4 bases from V and 5 bases from J; bases unmatched to any gene: 7. CDR3 sequence: CASSSLGGGHNEQFF. CDR3 sequence (DNA): TGTGCCAGCAGTTCCCTGGGCGGGGGGCACAATGAGCAGTTCTTC.

This chain joins TRBV5-1 and TRBJ2-3; 7 positions match TRBD2. Germline CDR1 is SGHRS and CDR2 is YFSETQ. The CDR3 is 16 residues long. V lost 5 bases and J lost 2; bases outside the gene matches: 11. In DNA, the CDR3 is TGCGCCAGCAGGCTGACGGGGGGTAGTAACACAGATACGCAGTATTTT. This codes for CASRLTGGSNTDTQYF.

This clone was picked up one time. This chain joins TRBV3-1 (or the pseudogene TRBV3-2) and TRBJ1-5; D ambiguous. Looked up from germline, CDR1 is LGHDT and CDR2 is YNNKEL (reference sequence). This CDR3 is built from 14 residues. Deletions cut 4 bases from V and 1 base from J, with 8 bases between. CDR3 sequence (DNA): TGTGCCAGCAGCCGAGATTTAAGCAATCAGCCCCAGCATTTT. Amino acids: CASSRDLSNQPQHF.

This clone was seen a few times. The J gene is TRBJ1-1, the V gene TRBV2; possibly TRBD1 for D (5 bases). This CDR3 spans 13 amino acids. The germline V and J ends were trimmed by 5 bases and 4 bases, with 11 bases remaining between them. Germline V gives CDR1 SNHLY, CDR2 FYNNEI. The CDR3 spells CASSSFGGTEAFF. The CDR3 DNA follows: TGTGCCAGCAGTTCCTTTGGGGGCACTGAAGCTTTCTTT. Based on the CDR3 plus reference TRBV2 and TRBJ1-1, the full variable domain is EPEVTQTPSHQVTQMGQEVILRCVPISNHLYFYWYRQILGQKVEFLVSFYNNEISEKSEIFDDQFSVERPDGSNFTLKIRSTKLEDSAMYFCASSSFGGTEAFFGQGTRLTVV.

The chain uses TRBV2 and TRBJ2-2, with D perhaps given as TRBD1 or TRBD2 (6 bases each). Trimming stripped 11 bases from V and 3 bases from J, with 13 bases between. CDR1 SNHLY and CDR2 FYNNEI come from the germline V gene. The CDR3 loop spans 13 amino acids. The CDR3 DNA reads TGTGCCTGGGCGGGACAAGACACCGGGGAGCTGTTTTTT. It translates to CAWAGQDTGELFF.

The chain recombines TRBV6-5 with TRBJ1-2, with no clear D. CDR3 length: 15 amino acids. V shed 5 bases and J shed 3 bases, with 16 bases lying between them. CDR1 and CDR2 from the germline V gene are MNHEY and SVGAGI. CDR3 coding DNA: TGTGCCAGCAGTACTGCCGGAGGCGGGGACTATGGCTACACCTTC. Amino acids: CASSTAGGGDYGYTF.

The sample holds a few counts of this clone. The V and J genes are TRBV28 and TRBJ1-6; no firm D call. V lost 8 bases to trimming and J lost 10 bases, with 12 bases between them. The CDR3 covers 12 residues. Germline CDR1 MDHEN, CDR2 SYDVKM. DNA of the CDR3: TGTGCCAGCGTTACGGTGGACTCACCCCTCCACTTT. This translates into CASVTVDSPLHF.

This chain links TRBV7-6 with TRBJ1-2, with 9 nucleotides matching TRBD1. V dropped 1 base and J dropped 7; count of bases not matched to a gene: 7. The CDR3 is made up of 15 amino acids. Per germline, CDR1 SGHVS and CDR2 FNYEAQ. The CDR3 spells CASSLEDRGPFGYTF. The CDR3 bases are TGTGCCAGCAGCTTAGAGGACAGGGGTCCCTTTGGCTACACCTTC.

This clone was picked up a small number of times. This chain uses TRBV3-1 (or the pseudogene TRBV3-2) with TRBJ1-6, with D possibly being TRBD1 (6 bases). The V and J ends lost 1 base and 3 bases respectively, with 10 bases between them. This CDR3 is 16 amino acids long. Germline V lookup: CDR1 LGHDT, CDR2 YNNKEL (reference sequence). CDR3 region: CASSQGLDSYNSPLHF. The CDR3 DNA sequence: TGTGCCAGCAGCCAAGGATTGGACAGCTATAATTCACCCCTCCACTTT.